Shown below are 18 T cell receptor beta chains from a single sample sequenced in a study of spatial heterogeneity in lung cancer. Each CDR3 protein gets one entry after TCRdb re-called the 5' RACE reads with MiXCR. Of under 45,000 distinct CDR3 sequences in the sample, over 6.5% were seen once. The sample's time point: blood at routine non-recurrence follow-up after resection. The specimen was PBMCs, collected at follow-up. These receptors were taken from a male donor with early-stage non-small cell lung cancer.

This clonotype has ten or more counts. The rearrangement uses TRBV11-2 and TRBJ2-1, with 9 nucleotides matching TRBD1. CDR1 is SGHAT and CDR2 is FQNNGV in the germline V gene. Germline trimming cut 1 base from V and 4 bases from J; bases unmatched to any gene: 2. The CDR3 loop spans 15 amino acids. Here the CDR3 reads CASSLVGTGYNEQFF. CDR3 sequence (DNA): TGTGCCAGCAGCTTAGTCGGGACAGGGTACAATGAGCAGTTCTTC.

In its sample, this clonotype was seen a few times. This sequence joins TRBV5-6 and TRBJ2-7; D perhaps matches TRBD2 (6 bases). The CDR3 loop spans 15 amino acids. Trimming took off 3 bases at V and 3 bases at J, with 16 bases between the two ends. CDR1 and CDR2 (germline): SGHDT, YYEEEE. CDR3 region: CASSSPPGTLYEQYF. In nucleotides, the CDR3 is TGTGCCAGCAGCTCCCCTCCGGGGACTCTCTACGAGCAGTACTTC.

The sample holds many counts of this clonotype. The chain carries TRBV11-2 and TRBJ2-1; 11 nucleotides agree with TRBD2. Germline assignment: CDR1 SGHAT and CDR2 FQNNGV. CDR3 length equals 16 residues. Trimming removed 3 bases from V and 7 bases from J; junction bases left unmatched: 8. The CDR3 loop is CASSFNPSGGPNEQFF. CDR3 in DNA: TGTGCCAGCAGCTTCAATCCTAGCGGGGGGCCAAATGAGCAGTTCTTC. Looking up the rest from reference TRBV11-2 and TRBJ2-1 gives the full variable domain: EAGVAQSPRYKIIEKRQSVAFWCNPISGHATLYWYQQILGQGPKLLIQFQNNGVVDDSQLPKDRFSAERLKGVDSTLKIQPAKLEDSAVYLCASSFNPSGGPNEQFFGPGTRLTVL.

This clonotype was picked up many times. The J gene is TRBJ2-7, the V gene TRBV7-9; no clear D gene. The CDR3 runs 12 residues. CDR1 is SEHNR and CDR2 is FQNEAQ in the germline V gene (reference sequence). Trimming left V 1 base short and J 5 bases short, with 6 bases between. Written as DNA, the CDR3 is TGTGCCAGCAGCTTAGTCGGCCACGAGCAGTACTTC. Translated: CASSLVGHEQYF.

The sample holds many counts of this clonotype. The chain couples TRBV11-2 to TRBJ2-3, with 7 bases identical to TRBD2. Trimming cost V 5 bases and J 2 bases; bases outside gene matches: 7. Germline V gene data show CDR1 as SGHAT and CDR2 as FQNNGV. The CDR3 has 15 amino acids. In nucleotides, the CDR3 is TGTGCCAGCAGCGGGAGGGGAAGTGACACAGATACGCAGTATTTT. This sequence encodes CASSGRGSDTDTQYF.

Many counts were recorded for this clonotype. This chain links TRBV5-1 with TRBJ2-3; TRBD1 matches at 8 bases. This CDR3 region has 18 residues. J gave up 0 bases and V 1 base, and 10 bases lay outside the gene matches. Germline values: CDR1 SGHRS, CDR2 YFSETQ. The chain's CDR3 is CASSLTYGQGTSTDTQYF. The CDR3 region has the DNA TGCGCCAGCAGCTTGACCTACGGACAGGGCACTAGCACAGATACGCAGTATTTT.

This clonotype has ten or more counts. The CDR3 spells CASSSSLAESEQFF. The CDR3 DNA is TGTGCCAGCAGCTCCTCTCTTGCGGAATCTGAGCAGTTCTTC. The chain couples TRBV7-9 to TRBJ2-1, with unresolved D. Deletions cut 4 bases from V and 9 bases from J, with 16 bases between. The CDR3 extends over 14 amino acids. Germline V CDR1 and CDR2: SEHNR, FQNEAQ (reference sequence).

The V call is TRBV5-1, the J call TRBJ2-7; 14 bases are a match to TRBD2. V shed 1 base and J 5 bases; nucleotides not matched to a gene: 5. The CDR3 runs 16 residues. Germline lookup yields CDR1 SGHRS and CDR2 YFSETQ. CDR3 amino acids: CASSLYGTSGSHEQYF. CDR3 sequence (DNA): TGCGCCAGCAGCTTGTACGGGACTAGCGGGAGCCACGAGCAGTACTTC.

This clonotype occurred many times. The gene calls are TRBV3-1 and TRBJ2-3; D unclear. The CDR3 has 16 amino acids. Germline V CDR1 and CDR2: LGHDT, YNNKEL (reference sequence). V lost 3 bases and J lost 5, with 18 bases in between. The CDR3 here is CASSHSRGLGVDTQYF. Written as DNA, the CDR3 is TGTGCCAGCAGCCACTCCAGAGGTCTTGGGGTAGATACGCAGTATTTT.

In this sample, this clonotype turned up many times. This chain joins TRBV7-8 and TRBJ1-2, with D uncertain. From germline, CDR1 is SGHVS and CDR2 FQNEAQ. Trimming left V 5 bases short and J 6 bases short, with 10 bases between. This CDR3 comprises 12 residues. Written as DNA, the CDR3 is TGTGCCAGCAGCCAGATCAGAGATGGCTACACCTTC. Protein: CASSQIRDGYTF.

J is TRBJ1-6 and V is TRBV3-1; D not certain. There are 13 residues in the CDR3. Trimming removed 4 bases from V and 8 bases from J, with 9 bases in between. Germline CDR1 LGHDT, CDR2 YNNKEL (reference sequence). The CDR3 loop is CASSPAGHSPLHF. The CDR3 DNA reads TGTGCCAGCAGCCCCGCGGGTCATTCACCCCTCCACTTT.

This clonotype was seen many times. The chain joins TRBV6-1 to TRBJ2-3; 15 positions match TRBD2. This CDR3 is built from 16 residues. Germline V gene lookup returns CDR1 MNHNS and CDR2 SASEGT. Trimming took 2 bases from V and 5 from J; bases not matched to a gene: 2. The CDR3 sequence: CASSEMGLAGGDTQYF. As DNA, the CDR3 is TGTGCCAGCAGTGAAATGGGACTAGCGGGGGGAGATACGCAGTATTTT.

This clonotype was detected many times. The rearrangement joins TRBV5-1 to TRBJ2-7, with no clear D. In germline, CDR1 is SGHRS, CDR2 YFSETQ. The CDR3 has 14 residues. With 2 bases removed from V and 3 bases from J, the gap between germline ends came to 12 bases. The CDR3 is CASSFDTPSYEQYF. In nucleotides, the CDR3 is TGCGCCAGCAGCTTCGACACACCAAGCTACGAGCAGTACTTC.

DNA of the CDR3: TGTGCCAGCAGGGGGAACACCGGGGAGCTGTTTTTT. Translating it yields CASRGNTGELFF. V gene TRBV6-5 combines with J gene TRBJ2-2; D gene uncertain. This CDR3 spans 12 amino acids. Germline-derived CDR1 and CDR2 are MNHEY and SVGAGI. V dropped 6 bases and J dropped 1 base, with 3 bases sitting between them.

This clonotype was recorded many times. This chain uses TRBV7-9 with TRBJ2-3, with a weak D call TRBD2 (6 bases). Trimming cost V 6 bases and J 0 bases, with 10 bases left between them. Germline loops: CDR1 SEHNR, CDR2 FQNEAQ (reference sequence). CDR3 length equals 14 residues. The CDR3 is CASSSGTSTDTQYF. The CDR3 DNA sequence: TGTGCCAGCAGTTCCGGGACTAGCACAGATACGCAGTATTTT.

This clonotype has at least ten counts. This chain connects TRBV5-1 to TRBJ2-3; D may correspond to TRBD1 or TRBD2 (5 bases each). Germline CDR1 and CDR2: SGHRS and YFSETQ. The CDR3 is 15 residues long. Trimming removed 2 bases at V and 0 bases at J, with 10 bases between. CDR3: CASSLRGDSTDTQYF. As DNA, the CDR3 is TGCGCCAGCAGCTTACGAGGGGACAGCACAGATACGCAGTATTTT.

This clonotype has ten or more counts. This chain uses TRBV20-1 with TRBJ1-5; the D gene is possibly TRBD1 (6 bases). The germline V gene encodes CDR1 DFQATT and CDR2 SNEGSKA (reference sequence). Deletions cut 5 bases from V and 6 bases from J, with 17 bases between. This CDR3 spans 14 amino acids. In DNA, the CDR3 is TGCAGTGCTCAAGAAGGGGGATTGGGTCAGCCCCAGCATTTT. It codes for CSAQEGGLGQPQHF.

This sequence joins TRBV4-2 and TRBJ1-2, with a weak D call TRBD1 (5 bases). Trimming removed 4 bases at V and 4 bases at J, with 19 bases between. Per the germline V gene, CDR1 is LGHNA and CDR2 is YNFKEQ. This CDR3 is built from 16 residues. In DNA form, the CDR3 reads TGTGCCAGCAGCCCAATTCCGGGACCCGCTCCCTATGGCTACACCTTC. Amino acid sequence: CASSPIPGPAPYGYTF.